The present TCR beta chain was sequenced within a study of a mutant IDH1 vaccine in newly diagnosed glioma. As for the study in general: Earlier care involved radiotherapy, temozolomide, or both, and the majority received both.

Time point reported: baseline, week 1 (first vaccination visit). Stated treatment: pre-vaccination baseline after standard-of-care therapy. Regarding this clone: Its antigen is undetermined.

Trimming shortened V by 5 bases and J by 3 bases, and 14 bases separated the two germline ends. This CDR3 region has 15 residues. Germline values: CDR1 SGHTA, CDR2 FQGTGA. Findings and limits, study-wide: A vaccine-induced immune response developed in about 93% of the patients.

This table comes from immunoSEQ multiplex PCR, and its TCRdb copy is limited to in-frame clones, with some not included. This sample has 95,000 to 100,000 clones; around 90% occur once, and the top ten carry 0.5% to 0.6%. V usage is TRBV7-3 and J usage is TRBJ1-3; possibly TRBD1 for D (6 bases). The TCR was taken from a woman aged 50 to 65 with glioma. Source: PBMCs, taken from a glioma patient treated with radiotherapy, temozolomide or both. CDR3 bases: TGTGCCAGCAGCCAACGGAGGACAGTTGGAAACACCATATATTTT. It translates to CASSQRRTVGNTIYF.